These 18 T cell receptor beta chains share one sample of origin, sequenced in a study of shared clonotypes between healthy human individuals. The assay was immunoSEQ multiplex PCR, and TCRdb's table has in-frame clones only and misses some. Of fewer than 3 million clones in the sample, just under 95% were seen once. The specimen was naive CD4+ T cells from PBMCs. Indicated subset: CD45RA+ positively selected. The receptors were sampled from a man between 18 and 29 years old in good health. Some clones in this sample may be carry-over from other donors' samples.

The chain has TRBV27 and TRBJ1-3; D not certain. The V end lost 10 bases, the J end lost 2 bases, and 12 bases lay between the germline ends. In germline, CDR1 is MNHEY, CDR2 SMNVEV (reference sequence). The CDR3 extends over 13 amino acids. The CDR3: CATRGLPGNTIYF. The CDR3 DNA is TGTGCCACCCGCGGACTCCCTGGAAACACCATATATTTT.

The gene calls are TRBV5-6 and TRBJ2-7; 10 positions match TRBD1. CDR3 size: 17 residues. V lost 0 bases, J lost 2 bases, and 8 bases stayed unmatched. CDR1 and CDR2 (germline): SGHDT, YYEEEE. CDR3 DNA sequence: TGTGCCAGCAGCTTGGCCGTGACAGGGGGCGCCGCCTACGAGCAGTACTTC. The encoded protein is CASSLAVTGGAAYEQYF.

Notes on this clone: Other DNA variants within this sample encode the same CDR3. V and J are TRBV18 and TRBJ1-1; perhaps TRBD1 as D (5 bases). Deletions cut 2 bases from V and 1 base from J, with 8 bases between. The CDR3 consists of 14 residues. The germline V gene has CDR1 KGHSH and CDR2 LQKENI. As DNA, the CDR3 is TGTGCCAGCTCACCAGGGGGTACGAACACTGAAGCTTTCTTT. Its protein is CASSPGGTNTEAFF. The complete variable domain, with remaining parts taken from reference TRBV18 and TRBJ1-1, reads NAGVMQNPRHLVRRRGQEARLRCSPMKGHSHVYWYRQLPEEGLKFMVYLQKENIIDESGMPKERFSAEFPKEGPSILRIQQVVRGDSAAYFCASSPGGTNTEAFFGQGTRLTVV.

The V call is TRBV29-1, the J call TRBJ2-5; 7 bases align to TRBD1. This CDR3 has 14 amino acids. Germline V lookup: CDR1 SQVTM, CDR2 ANQGSEA. After removal of 4 bases from V and 0 bases from J, the junction contained 5 bases not matched to a gene. DNA for the CDR3: TGCAGCGTTGTGACAGGGTGGTACCAAGAGACCCAGTACTTC. Its protein is CSVVTGWYQETQYF.

The gene calls are TRBV6-1 and TRBJ2-7; TRBD1 matches at 9 bases. The CDR3 length is 16 residues. Per germline, CDR1 MNHNS and CDR2 SASEGT. V lost 4 bases, J lost 9 bases, and 16 bases stayed unmatched. The CDR3 reads CASSATSTGGTMWQYF. In DNA, the CDR3 is TGTGCCAGCAGTGCAACGAGCACAGGGGGCACTATGTGGCAGTACTTC.

The rearrangement joins TRBV10-3 to TRBJ2-7; D tentatively fits TRBD1 or TRBD2 (5 bases each). Germline V CDR1 and CDR2: ENHRY, SYGVKD. Trimming removed 2 bases at V and 2 bases at J, with 16 bases between. The CDR3 runs 16 residues. CDR3 sequence: CAISERWGGPTYEQYF. DNA of the CDR3: TGTGCCATCAGTGAGCGCTGGGGCGGGCCCACCTACGAGCAGTACTTC.

A remark on this clone: The same CDR3 arises from other DNA sequences in this sample as well. The chain combines TRBV5-1 with TRBJ2-7, with TRBD2 matching over 7 bases. With 0 bases clipped from V and 6 bases from J, the junction kept 0 bases outside the gene matches. CDR3 length: 12 residues. Germline assignment: CDR1 SGHRS and CDR2 YFSETQ. This chain's CDR3 is CASSLGGGEQYF. The CDR3 region has the DNA TGCGCCAGCAGCTTGGGCGGGGGCGAGCAGTACTTC. The full variable domain, in which reference TRBV5-1 and TRBJ2-7 provide the parts outside the CDR3, is KAGVTQTPRYLIKTRGQQVTLSCSPISGHRSVSWYQQTPGQGLQFLFEYFSETQRNKGNFPGRFSGRQFSNSRSEMNVSTLELGDSALYLCASSLGGGEQYFGPGTRLTVT.

The rearrangement links TRBV7-3 to TRBJ1-2, with no clear D. Trimming took off 3 bases at V and 2 bases at J, with 7 bases between the two ends. In germline, CDR1 is SGHTA, CDR2 FQGTGA. The CDR3 consists of 13 residues. CDR3 sequence reads: CASSFPGNYGYTF. CDR3 DNA sequence: TGTGCCAGCAGCTTCCCCGGGAACTATGGCTACACCTTC.

The chain recombines TRBV10-3 with TRBJ1-2, with 10 bases fitting TRBD1. CDR3 length: 13 amino acids. Per germline, CDR1 ENHRY and CDR2 SYGVKD. V shed 8 bases and J 4 bases; nucleotides not matched to a gene: 4. This chain's CDR3 is CAIWTGGSYGYTF. CDR3 coding DNA: TGTGCCATCTGGACAGGGGGTAGCTATGGCTACACCTTC.

The genes are TRBV28 and TRBJ2-3; 7 bases are a match to TRBD1. The V gene end was trimmed by 6 bases and the J gene end by 5 bases; junction bases not matched to a gene: 14. Germline CDR1 and CDR2: MDHEN and SYDVKM. The CDR3 has 16 residues. The CDR3 region is CASRLNPGQSRDTQYF. DNA for the CDR3: TGTGCCAGCAGACTCAACCCGGGACAGTCTCGAGATACGCAGTATTTT.

The chain recombines TRBV4-3 with TRBJ2-2, with D possibly TRBD2 on 6 matching bases. Germline CDR1 is LGHNA and CDR2 is YSLEER. Trimming stripped 7 bases from V and 1 base from J, with 10 bases between. CDR3 length equals 14 residues. CDR3 nucleotide sequence: TGCGCCAGCATGGAGGGAATGAACACCGGGGAGCTGTTTTTT. The encoded protein is CASMEGMNTGELFF.

The J gene is TRBJ2-5, the V gene TRBV27; 7 positions match TRBD2. The V gene's germline CDR1 is MNHEY and CDR2 SMNVEV (reference sequence). The CDR3 length is 13 residues. V dropped 3 bases and J dropped 5; count of bases not matched to a gene: 3. CDR3 bases: TGTGCCAGCAGTTTGGTGGGAGGGGAGACCCAGTACTTC. It translates to CASSLVGGETQYF.

The CDR3 DNA sequence: TGCGCCAGCAGCTTGGGAGTCGTACTAGAGAGGCACGAGCAGTACTTC. Translation gives CASSLGVVLERHEQYF. The V gene is TRBV5-1, the J gene TRBJ2-7, with D possibly being TRBD2 (5 bases). The CDR3 runs to 16 residues. With 0 bases removed from V and 5 bases from J, the gap between germline ends came to 18 bases. The germline gives CDR1 SGHRS, CDR2 YFSETQ. The complete variable domain, with remaining parts taken from reference TRBV5-1 and TRBJ2-7, reads KAGVTQTPRYLIKTRGQQVTLSCSPISGHRSVSWYQQTPGQGLQFLFEYFSETQRNKGNFPGRFSGRQFSNSRSEMNVSTLELGDSALYLCASSLGVVLERHEQYFGPGTRLTVT.

The chain employs TRBV28 and TRBJ2-7; D is undetermined. This CDR3 comprises 12 residues. Germline V gives CDR1 MDHEN, CDR2 SYDVKM. Trimming pared 6 bases from V and 4 bases from J, leaving 10 bases between. The DNA of the CDR3 is TGTGCCAGCAGCCTCTTTGAATACGAGCAGTACTTC. Amino acid sequence: CASSLFEYEQYF.

The chain couples TRBV9 to TRBJ2-7; 11 bases are shared with TRBD2. The CDR3 consists of 16 residues. Looked up from germline, CDR1 is SGDLS and CDR2 is YYNGEE. V dropped 4 bases and J dropped 2; count of bases not matched to a gene: 8. The CDR3 nucleotides read TGTGCCAGCAGCCTAACCGGGACTAGCGGTGCCTACGAGCAGTACTTC. Protein sequence: CASSLTGTSGAYEQYF.

V and J are TRBV28 and TRBJ2-7, with D perhaps matching TRBD2 (6 bases). Trimming took off 8 bases at V and 2 bases at J, with 13 bases between the two ends. CDR1 MDHEN and CDR2 SYDVKM come from the germline V gene. The CDR3 is 13 residues long. DNA for the CDR3: TGTGCCAGCGAACCGGGAGCCCCCTACGAGCAGTACTTC. It specifies CASEPGAPYEQYF. The full variable domain, its missing parts supplied by reference TRBV28 and TRBJ2-7, is DVKVTQSSRYLVKRTGEKVFLECVQDMDHENMFWYRQDPGLGLRLIYFSYDVKMKEKGDIPEGYSVSREKKERFSLILESASTNQTSMYLCASEPGAPYEQYFGPGTRLTVT.

This chain links TRBV28 with TRBJ2-2; no reliable D call. The CDR3 runs 16 residues. Germline assignment: CDR1 MDHEN and CDR2 SYDVKM. V shed 6 bases and J shed 5 bases, with 19 bases lying between them. The CDR3 protein is CASSPADTQITGELFF. In nucleotides, the CDR3 is TGTGCCAGCAGCCCAGCCGATACCCAGATTACCGGGGAGCTGTTTTTT.

The chain is built from TRBV7-2 and TRBJ1-1; 7 bases line up with TRBD1. CDR3 length: 12 amino acids. Trimming took 7 bases from V and 10 from J; bases not matched to a gene: 9. Germline V gene lookup returns CDR1 SGHTA and CDR2 FQGNSA. The CDR3 is CASNIGGPGAFF. CDR3 DNA sequence: TGTGCCAGCAATATAGGGGGCCCAGGAGCTTTCTTT.